The 32 T cell receptor beta chains reported below all come from one sample, sequenced in a study of T-cell memory formation after mild COVID-19. TCRdb re-called the 5' RACE reads through MiXCR, storing one row per CDR3 protein. The sample records roughly 340,000 distinct CDR3 sequences, approximately 15% being singletons. The sequenced sample was PBMCs or a T cell subset sorted from them (not recorded which). Receptors were obtained from a man aged 18 to 30 who had mild COVID-19 (a few samples of this study predate the infection). Cell type and time point are not known.

This clonotype occurred a few times. The rearrangement links TRBV5-1 to TRBJ2-7; D unresolved. CDR3 length: 13 amino acids. The germline CDR1 and CDR2 sequences are SGHRS and YFSETQ. V gave up 3 bases and J gave up 7 bases, with 14 bases separating them. CDR3 bases: TGCGCCAGCAGCTCGGACCCCCTGCAGGAGCAGTACGTC. It codes for CASSSDPLQEQYV.

V and J are TRBV12-3 or TRBV12-4 and TRBJ1-2; D is unclear. The CDR3 runs to 12 residues. The V gene lost 6 bases and the J gene lost 2 bases, with 7 bases spanning the gap. CDR3 DNA: TGTGCCAGCAGGGGAGAAAACTATGGCTACACCTTC. Its translation: CASRGENYGYTF.

The J gene is TRBJ1-2, the V gene TRBV9; D is possibly TRBD1 (6 bases). This CDR3 spans 16 amino acids. Germline V lookup: CDR1 SGDLS, CDR2 YYNGEE. V was pared by 4 bases and J by 0 bases, with 16 bases between. The CDR3 DNA follows: TGTGCCAGCAGCTCTCCCCGGACAGCTCCTAACTATGGCTACACCTTC. The encoded protein is CASSSPRTAPNYGYTF.

This clonotype was seen only a few times. V gene TRBV4-1 combines with J gene TRBJ1-1; D is ambiguous. Trimming removed 2 bases from V and 1 base from J, with 2 bases in between. From germline, CDR1 is MGHRA and CDR2 YSYEKL. The CDR3 totals 12 residues. CDR3 sequence reads: CASSQTNTEAFF. The CDR3 DNA reads TGCGCCAGCAGCCAAACGAACACTGAAGCTTTCTTT.

CDR3 protein: CASSFTGGTGELFF. DNA of the CDR3: TGTGCCAGTAGTTTCACAGGGGGAACCGGGGAGCTGTTTTTT. V and J are TRBV19 and TRBJ2-2; 8 bases match TRBD1. Losses at the gene ends were 5 bases for V and 5 bases for J; bases not matched to a gene: 4. The CDR3 is 14 residues long. CDR1 is LNHDA, CDR2 SQIVND, per germline (reference sequence).

This clonotype was observed a few times. The rearrangement joins TRBV4-1 to TRBJ2-2; D is ambiguous. Germline V gene sequence: CDR1 MGHRA, CDR2 YSYEKL. The CDR3 sequence is 15 residues long. The V gene lost 5 bases and the J gene lost 0 bases, with 10 bases spanning the gap. The chain's CDR3 is CASSTRRANTGELFF. CDR3 DNA sequence: TGCGCCAGCAGCACAAGACGTGCGAACACCGGGGAGCTGTTTTTT.

The V gene is TRBV24-1, the J gene TRBJ2-1; possible D gene TRBD2, 6 bases. Trimming left V 2 bases short and J 15 bases short, with 13 bases between. CDR1 is KGHDR and CDR2 is SFDVKD in the germline V gene. The CDR3 sequence is 12 residues long. The CDR3, as DNA: TGTGCCACCAGTGATTGGGAGGATTGGCGGTTCTTC. This gives the protein CATSDWEDWRFF.

The rearrangement uses TRBV29-1 and TRBJ1-1; D is undetermined. Trimming removed 5 bases at V and 6 bases at J, with 10 bases between. This CDR3 spans 11 amino acids. The V gene's germline CDR1 is SQVTM and CDR2 ANQGSEA. In DNA, the CDR3 is TGCAGCGTTCGATTCGGACCTGAAGCTTTCTTT. Protein product: CSVRFGPEAFF.

This clonotype was found a few times. The rearrangement joins TRBV5-1 to TRBJ2-3; D not certain. CDR1 and CDR2 from the germline V gene are SGHRS and YFSETQ. This CDR3 is 15 amino acids long. Trimming removed 0 bases from V and 2 bases from J, with 10 bases in between. The CDR3 DNA sequence: TGCGCCAGCAGCTTGGCCGTGGGTATCACAGATACGCAGTATTTT. It is translated as CASSLAVGITDTQYF.

The V gene is TRBV7-9, the J gene TRBJ2-7; TRBD1 agrees at 8 bases. Germline V gives CDR1 SEHNR, CDR2 FQNEAQ (reference sequence). V gave up 5 bases and J gave up 1 base; unmatched junction bases: 7. This CDR3 has 15 amino acids. The CDR3 nucleotides are TGTGCCAGCAGCGGCTCAGGGGGCCTGTCCTACGAGCAGTACGTC. Protein sequence: CASSGSGGLSYEQYV.

V usage is TRBV9 and J usage is TRBJ2-5; D uncertain. The ends were cut back, 0 bases at V and 5 bases at J, with 11 bases in the middle. The germline CDR1 and CDR2 sequences are SGDLS and YYNGEE. The CDR3 runs to 14 residues. The CDR3 sequence: CASSVGLTQETQYF. The CDR3 DNA reads as TGTGCCAGCAGCGTAGGCCTAACCCAGGAGACCCAGTACTTC.

This clonotype was seen only a few times. J is TRBJ1-5 and V is TRBV18; D gene unclear. Trimming removed 0 bases from V and 0 bases from J, with 9 bases in between. The CDR3 runs 16 residues. The germline V gene has CDR1 KGHSH and CDR2 LQKENI. The CDR3 sequence is CASSPPGYSSNQPQHF. The CDR3 DNA reads TGTGCCAGCTCACCACCGGGGTATTCTAGCAATCAGCCCCAGCATTTT.

This clonotype was detected a few times. V is TRBV4-3 and J is TRBJ2-1, with D possibly being TRBD2 (6 bases). Germline values: CDR1 LGHNA, CDR2 YSLEER. The CDR3 spans 16 residues. The germline V and J ends were trimmed by 4 bases and 7 bases, with 20 bases remaining between them. The CDR3 protein is CASSPSLRRGLNEQFF. The DNA of the CDR3 is TGCGCCAGCAGCCCTAGCCTTCGGAGGGGCCTGAATGAGCAGTTCTTC.

This clonotype appeared many times. The chain joins TRBV5-1 to TRBJ2-3; 8 bases fit TRBD2. This CDR3 has 15 residues. Germline CDR1 SGHRS, CDR2 YFSETQ. The ends lost 1 base at V and 3 bases at J; junction bases unmatched: 4. This CDR3 is CASSLSGGGTDTQYF. DNA for the CDR3: TGCGCCAGCAGCTTGTCCGGGGGGGGGACAGATACGCAGTATTTT.

This chain uses TRBV20-1 with TRBJ1-1; TRBD1 matches at 9 bases. This CDR3 is 13 amino acids long. V dropped 5 bases and J dropped 4; count of bases not matched to a gene: 5. CDR1 is DFQATT, CDR2 SNEGSKA, per germline (reference sequence). DNA for the CDR3: TGCAGTGCTGGGGACAGGGTTGTCACTGAAGCTTTCTTT. This sequence encodes CSAGDRVVTEAFF.

The V call is TRBV12-3 or TRBV12-4, the J call TRBJ2-5; D may be TRBD2 (5 bases). Trimming shortened V by 8 bases and J by 4 bases, and 14 bases separated the two germline ends. The CDR3 totals 13 residues. CDR3 residues: CASSSRGIETQYF. The CDR3 region has the DNA TGTGCCAGCTCCTCCCGGGGAATAGAGACCCAGTACTTC.

This clonotype was observed many times. The chain links TRBV12-3 or TRBV12-4 to TRBJ2-5; the D is unclear. CDR3 size: 13 residues. Trimming removed 3 bases at V and 5 bases at J, with 10 bases between. The CDR3 DNA reads as TGTGCCAGCAGTTTTACCCAAAGGGAGACCCAGTACTTC. As protein: CASSFTQRETQYF.

This chain joins TRBV5-1 and TRBJ1-4; D is unresolved. The CDR3 has 15 residues. The germline CDR1 and CDR2 sequences are SGHRS and YFSETQ. The ends were cut back, 0 bases at V and 2 bases at J, with 8 bases in the middle. DNA for the CDR3: TGCGCCAGCAGCTTGGTGGGCTCTACTAATGAAAAACTGTTTTTT. It specifies CASSLVGSTNEKLFF.

The table lists this clonotype with a few counts. This chain uses TRBV7-3 with TRBJ2-2, with D perhaps matching TRBD1 (5 bases). The CDR3 length is 12 residues. Per germline, CDR1 SGHTA and CDR2 FQGTGA. V shed 5 bases and J shed 8 bases, with 9 bases lying between them. CDR3 in amino acids: CASSRRQGELFF. As DNA, the CDR3 is TGTGCCAGCAGCCGCCGACAGGGGGAGCTGTTTTTT.

CDR3: CASSRKNTEAFF. The CDR3 region has the DNA TGTGCCAGCAGCCGGAAGAACACTGAAGCTTTCTTT. This sequence joins TRBV25-1 and TRBJ1-1; D uncertain. Germline CDR1 reads MGHDK; CDR2 reads SYGVNS. The germline V and J ends were trimmed by 6 bases and 1 base, with 6 bases remaining between them. CDR3 length equals 12 residues. Full variable domain (remainder filled in from reference TRBV25-1 and TRBJ1-1): EADIYQTPRYLVIGTGKKITLECSQTMGHDKMYWYQQDPGMELHLIHYSYGVNSTEKGDLSSESTVSRIRTEHFPLTLESARPSHTSQYLCASSRKNTEAFFGQGTRLTVV.

This sequence joins TRBV7-8 and TRBJ1-5; D not resolved. From germline, CDR1 is SGHVS and CDR2 FQNEAQ. The V end was cut by 5 bases, the J end by 4 bases, with 15 bases between. The CDR3 extends over 15 amino acids. The chain's CDR3 is CASSALGRSNQPQHF. As DNA, the CDR3 is TGTGCCAGCAGCGCTCTGGGGAGATCGAATCAGCCCCAGCATTTT.

The table lists this clonotype with a few counts. The chain links TRBV9 to TRBJ2-1; 12 positions match TRBD2. The junction had 12 bases not matched to a gene; V was cut back by 3 bases and J by 8 bases. The CDR3 extends over 17 amino acids. Germline CDR1 is SGDLS and CDR2 is YYNGEE. The CDR3 loop reads CASSAREASGGVDEQFF. For the CDR3, the DNA is TGTGCCAGCAGCGCCAGGGAAGCTAGCGGGGGGGTTGATGAGCAGTTCTTC.

The rearrangement uses TRBV27 and TRBJ1-6; no definite D call. Trimming took off 4 bases at V and 7 bases at J, with 14 bases between the two ends. This CDR3 contains 15 residues. CDR1 is MNHEY and CDR2 is SMNVEV in the germline V gene (reference sequence). The CDR3 nucleotides are TGTGCCAGCAGTTCCCGGATCGGAGGGAATTCACCCCTCCACTTT. Translating gives CASSSRIGGNSPLHF.

The genes are TRBV5-1 and TRBJ1-2; tentative D call: TRBD1 (5 bases). V lost 1 base, J lost 2 bases, and 18 bases lay in between. The germline gives CDR1 SGHRS, CDR2 YFSETQ. The CDR3 spans 17 residues. Here the CDR3 DNA reads TGCGCCAGCAGCTTGAAGGCAGGGATGTCTCGGAACTATGGCTACACCTTC. It translates to CASSLKAGMSRNYGYTF.

This clonotype was recorded at least ten times. This chain uses TRBV7-2 with TRBJ2-7; D ambiguous. Between the trimmed V and J ends, which lost 5 bases and 3 bases, there was a span of 17 bases. The CDR3 extends over 15 amino acids. CDR1 and CDR2 (germline): SGHTA, FQGNSA. CDR3 protein: CASSRDSVVLYEQYF. The CDR3 coding sequence is TGTGCCAGCAGCCGCGACTCGGTAGTCCTCTACGAGCAGTACTTC. The whole variable domain, filled in from reference TRBV7-2 and TRBJ2-7, reads GAGVSQSPSNKVTEKGKDVELRCDPISGHTALYWYRQSLGQGLEFLIYFQGNSAPDKSGLPSDRFSAERTGGSVSTLTIQRTQQEDSAVYLCASSRDSVVLYEQYFGPGTRLTVT.

This clonotype was picked up a small number of times. The CDR3 DNA is TGTGCCAGCAGCTTTTTGGACGGAAATGGCTACACCTTC. Amino acids: CASSFLDGNGYTF. The gene calls are TRBV11-3 and TRBJ1-2; D ambiguous. Germline CDR1 SGHNT, CDR2 YENEEA. With 3 bases removed from V and 6 bases from J, the gap between germline ends came to 11 bases. This CDR3 has 13 amino acids.

The chain combines TRBV5-1 with TRBJ1-2; no reliable D call. The germline V gene has CDR1 SGHRS and CDR2 YFSETQ. Trimming cost V 4 bases and J 8 bases, with 15 bases left between them. The CDR3 consists of 13 residues. The CDR3 region is CASSPRTLLGYTF. For the CDR3, the DNA is TGCGCCAGCAGCCCCCGTACGTTACTAGGCTACACCTTC. Variable domain in full (rest from reference TRBV5-1 and TRBJ1-2): KAGVTQTPRYLIKTRGQQVTLSCSPISGHRSVSWYQQTPGQGLQFLFEYFSETQRNKGNFPGRFSGRQFSNSRSEMNVSTLELGDSALYLCASSPRTLLGYTFGSGTRLTVV.

The chain combines TRBV4-3 with TRBJ1-1, with TRBD1 identical over 7 bases. The trim removed 8 bases at V and 0 bases at J, leaving 9 bases unmatched. From germline, CDR1 is LGHNA and CDR2 YSLEER. This CDR3 comprises 15 residues. The CDR3 loop is CASRPGTAMNTEAFF. CDR3 sequence (DNA): TGCGCCAGCCGACCTGGGACAGCCATGAACACTGAAGCTTTCTTT.

This clonotype was recorded a few times. The rearrangement joins TRBV4-1 to TRBJ2-7, with TRBD1 as a possible D gene (5 bases). The CDR3 loop spans 17 amino acids. V lost 3 bases, J lost 0 bases, and 18 bases lay in between. The germline V gene has CDR1 MGHRA and CDR2 YSYEKL. For the CDR3, the DNA is TGCGCCAGCAGCCAGGGGCGAGTGGCGGTAACCTCCTACGAGCAGTACTTC. Translated, it gives CASSQGRVAVTSYEQYF.

The chain is built from TRBV9 and TRBJ2-1; 10 bases agree with TRBD2. Germline trimming cut 4 bases from V and 4 bases from J; bases unmatched to any gene: 8. This CDR3 has 16 amino acids. CDR1 is SGDLS, CDR2 YYNGEE, per germline. The CDR3 nucleotides read TGTGCCAGCAGCCCGTACCCGGGACTAGCGTACAATGAGCAGTTCTTC. Its translation is CASSPYPGLAYNEQFF.

This clonotype was observed a few times. Its ends do not fully match the called genes, so a read error is possible. J is TRBJ1-2 and V is TRBV29-1; a weak D match, TRBD1 (6 bases). This CDR3 is built from 12 residues. Per germline, CDR1 SQVTM and CDR2 ANQGSEA. The CDR3 DNA sequence: TGCAGCGTAGAAGCGGGGGCGCATGGCTACACCTTC. This codes for CSVEAGAHGYTF.

This clonotype was observed a handful of times. The chain recombines TRBV6-2 or TRBV6-3 with TRBJ2-3; 9 bases fit TRBD2. J was trimmed by 4 bases and V by 6 bases; bases with no gene match: 8. There are 15 residues in the CDR3. The germline V gene encodes CDR1 MNHEY and CDR2 SVGEGT. The CDR3 DNA sequence: TGTGCCAGCAGCCACGCTCTAGCGGGGTCAGATACGCAGTATTTT. Residues: CASSHALAGSDTQYF.